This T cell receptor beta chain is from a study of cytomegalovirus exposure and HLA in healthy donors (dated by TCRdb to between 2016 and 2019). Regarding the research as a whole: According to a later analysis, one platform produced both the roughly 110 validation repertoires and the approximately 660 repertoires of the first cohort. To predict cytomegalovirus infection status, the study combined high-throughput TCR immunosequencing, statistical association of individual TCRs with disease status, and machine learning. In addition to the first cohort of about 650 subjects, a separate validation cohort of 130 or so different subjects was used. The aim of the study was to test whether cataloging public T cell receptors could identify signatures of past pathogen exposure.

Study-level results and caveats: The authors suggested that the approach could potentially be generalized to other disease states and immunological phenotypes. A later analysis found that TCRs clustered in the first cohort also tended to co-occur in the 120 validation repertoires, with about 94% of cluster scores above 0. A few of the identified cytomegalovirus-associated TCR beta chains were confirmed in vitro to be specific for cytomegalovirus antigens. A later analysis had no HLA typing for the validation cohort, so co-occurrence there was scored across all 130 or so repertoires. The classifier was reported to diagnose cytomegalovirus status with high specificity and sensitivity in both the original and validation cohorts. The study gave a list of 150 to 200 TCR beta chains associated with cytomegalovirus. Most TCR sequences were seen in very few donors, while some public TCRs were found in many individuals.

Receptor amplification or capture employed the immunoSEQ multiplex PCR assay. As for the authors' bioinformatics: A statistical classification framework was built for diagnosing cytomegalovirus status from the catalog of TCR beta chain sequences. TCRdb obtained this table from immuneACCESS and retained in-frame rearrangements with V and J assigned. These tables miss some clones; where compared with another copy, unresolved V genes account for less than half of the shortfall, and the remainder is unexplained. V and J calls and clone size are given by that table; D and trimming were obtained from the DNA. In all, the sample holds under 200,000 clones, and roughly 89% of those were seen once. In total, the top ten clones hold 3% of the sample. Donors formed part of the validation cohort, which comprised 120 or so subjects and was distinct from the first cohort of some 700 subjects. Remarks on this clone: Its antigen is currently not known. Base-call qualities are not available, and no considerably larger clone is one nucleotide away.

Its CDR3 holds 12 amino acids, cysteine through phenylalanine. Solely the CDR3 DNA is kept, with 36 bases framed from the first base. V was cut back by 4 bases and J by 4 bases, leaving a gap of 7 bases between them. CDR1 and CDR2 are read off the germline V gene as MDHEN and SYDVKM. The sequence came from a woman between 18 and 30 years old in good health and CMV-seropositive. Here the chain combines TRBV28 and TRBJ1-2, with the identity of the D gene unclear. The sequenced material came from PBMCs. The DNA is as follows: TGTGCCAGCAGTTACAGACCCTATGGCTACACCTTC. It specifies CASSYRPYGYTF.